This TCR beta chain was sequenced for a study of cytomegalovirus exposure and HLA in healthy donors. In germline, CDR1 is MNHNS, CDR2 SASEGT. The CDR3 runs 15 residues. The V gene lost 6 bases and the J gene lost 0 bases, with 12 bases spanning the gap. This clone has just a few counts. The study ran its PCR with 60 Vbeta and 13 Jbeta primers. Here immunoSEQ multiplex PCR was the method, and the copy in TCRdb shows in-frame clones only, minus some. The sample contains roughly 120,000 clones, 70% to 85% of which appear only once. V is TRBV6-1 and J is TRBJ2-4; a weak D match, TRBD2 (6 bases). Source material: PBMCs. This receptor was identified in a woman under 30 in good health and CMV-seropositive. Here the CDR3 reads CASREGLIAKNIQYF. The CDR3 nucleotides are TGTGCCAGCAGGGAGGGGTTGATAGCCAAAAACATTCAGTACTTC.